A single sample gave rise to the 18 T cell receptor beta chains below, sequenced in a study of T-cell memory formation after mild COVID-19. A single record per CDR3 protein comes from TCRdb applying MiXCR to the 5' RACE reads. The sample carries roughly 450,000 distinct CDR3 sequences, about a sixth recorded once. What was sequenced was PBMCs or a T cell subset sorted from them (not recorded which). These receptors came from a man in his late teens or twenties who had mild COVID-19 (a few samples of this study predate the infection). Cell type and time point are not known.

This clonotype occurred a few times. The V call is TRBV5-1, the J call TRBJ1-1; 12 nucleotides line up with TRBD1. The CDR3 is 15 amino acids. Germline assignment: CDR1 SGHRS and CDR2 YFSETQ. After removal of 4 bases from V and 9 bases from J, the junction contained 10 bases not matched to a gene. CDR3 sequence: CASSPMGQGAAKAFF. DNA for the CDR3: TGCGCCAGCAGCCCCATGGGACAGGGGGCGGCGAAAGCTTTCTTT.

V is TRBV3-1 and J is TRBJ2-5; D not certain. CDR1 is LGHDT and CDR2 is YNNKEL in the germline V gene (reference sequence). This CDR3 has 14 amino acids. V shed 0 bases and J shed 3 bases, with 8 bases lying between them. The CDR3 region has the DNA TGTGCCAGCAGCCAAGATCTGGCAGAAGAGACCCAGTACTTC. Its protein product is CASSQDLAEETQYF.

This sequence joins TRBV7-9 and TRBJ2-5; D possibly corresponds to TRBD1 (6 bases). The CDR3 covers 15 residues. The V end was cut by 5 bases, the J end by 5 bases, with 18 bases between. Per germline, CDR1 SEHNR and CDR2 FQNEAQ (reference sequence). The CDR3 nucleotides read TGTGCCAGCAGCCTCACAGGGAGACTTCTGGAGACCCAGTACTTC. This encodes CASSLTGRLLETQYF.

This clonotype was detected only a few times. The chain employs TRBV6-1 and TRBJ2-7; 12 nucleotides line up with TRBD2. The CDR3 extends over 15 amino acids. V dropped 8 bases and J dropped 3; count of bases not matched to a gene: 8. CDR1 is MNHNS, CDR2 SASEGT, per germline. The CDR3 here is CASGPTSGGLYEQYF. CDR3 coding DNA: TGTGCCAGCGGCCCCACTAGCGGGGGGCTCTACGAGCAGTACTTC.

DNA of the CDR3: TGTGCCAGCAGCGAAACAGGGACCACAGATACGCAGTATTTT. It yields the protein CASSETGTTDTQYF. V is TRBV5-4 and J is TRBJ2-3; possible D gene TRBD1, 6 bases. Germline CDR1 SGHNT, CDR2 YYREEE (reference sequence). V was pared by 4 bases and J by 2 bases, with 11 bases between. CDR3 size: 14 residues.

This clonotype was seen only a few times. The J gene is TRBJ2-5, the V gene TRBV4-1, with TRBD2 matching 9 bases. Germline V CDR1 and CDR2: MGHRA, YSYEKL. The CDR3 is 17 residues long. The V and J ends lost 0 bases and 2 bases, in that order; junction bases with no gene match: 7. The CDR3: CASSQDGAAGGQETQYF. The CDR3 nucleotides read TGCGCCAGCAGCCAAGACGGGGCTGCGGGGGGGCAAGAGACCCAGTACTTC.

This clonotype was found many times. The chain couples TRBV7-3 to TRBJ1-1; no firm D call. Trimming left V 2 bases short and J 0 bases short, with 10 bases between. CDR1 and CDR2 (germline): SGHTA, FQGTGA. The CDR3 contains 15 residues. The CDR3 nucleotides are TGTGCCAGCAGCTTAGGTCCGGTTATGAACACTGAAGCTTTCTTT. This codes for CASSLGPVMNTEAFF. The variable domain in full, completed from reference TRBV7-3 and TRBJ1-1, reads GAGVSQTPSNKVTEKGKYVELRCDPISGHTALYWYRQSLGQGPEFLIYFQGTGAADDSGLPNDRFFAVRPEGSVSTLKIQRTERGDSAVYLCASSLGPVMNTEAFFGQGTRLTVV.

This clonotype occurred a few times. V and J are TRBV7-3 and TRBJ2-2, with D perhaps matching TRBD2 (6 bases). The CDR3 sequence is 14 residues long. Germline CDR1 reads SGHTA; CDR2 reads FQGTGA. The ends were cut back, 5 bases at V and 6 bases at J, with 13 bases in the middle. The CDR3 DNA reads TGTGCCAGCAGCGAGTCTAGCGAGGCCGGGGAGCTGTTTTTT. It yields the protein CASSESSEAGELFF.

The rearrangement joins TRBV7-2 to TRBJ2-1; D possibly corresponds to TRBD1 (5 bases). Germline values: CDR1 SGHTA, CDR2 FQGNSA. This CDR3 has 15 residues. V lost 1 base to trimming and J lost 9 bases, with 16 bases between them. CDR3 residues: CASSLGTVGLGEQFF. In nucleotides, the CDR3 is TGTGCCAGCAGCTTAGGAACGGTGGGGCTTGGTGAGCAGTTCTTC.

This clonotype was counted only a few times. The chain uses TRBV30 and TRBJ2-5; D uncertain. The CDR3 covers 13 residues. V gave up 1 base and J gave up 7 bases, with 13 bases separating them. Germline V gives CDR1 GTSNPN, CDR2 SVGIG (reference sequence). Here the CDR3 reads CAWSAPVDGTQYF. DNA for the CDR3: TGTGCCTGGAGTGCCCCCGTAGACGGGACCCAGTACTTC. Full variable domain (outside the CDR3, taken from reference TRBV30 and TRBJ2-5): SQTIHQWPATLVQPVGSPLSLECTVEGTSNPNLYWYRQAAGRGLQLLFYSVGIGQISSEVPQNLSASRPQDRQFILSSKKLLLSDSGFYLCAWSAPVDGTQYFGPGTRLLVL.

This clonotype was detected a few times. DNA of the CDR3: TGTGCCAGCTGGGACAGGTTCGGAGACACCCTCCACTTT. It yields the protein CASWDRFGDTLHF. The chain employs TRBV28 and TRBJ1-6, with 8 bases lining up with TRBD1. Germline CDR1 reads MDHEN; CDR2 reads SYDVKM. The CDR3 has 13 amino acids. Trimming at V came to 8 bases and at J to 14 bases, leaving 11 bases not matched to a gene.

This chain joins TRBV2 and TRBJ1-1, with D perhaps TRBD1 (5 bases). The germline V gene encodes CDR1 SNHLY and CDR2 FYNNEI. V lost 6 bases and J 0 bases, leaving 11 bases between the germline ends. The CDR3 extends over 14 amino acids. The CDR3 coding sequence is TGTGCCAGCAGGGGGACGGGAATGAACACTGAAGCTTTCTTT. Translating it yields CASRGTGMNTEAFF.

The chain uses TRBV20-1 and TRBJ2-1; TRBD1 aligns across 9 bases. This CDR3 has 16 amino acids. Per the germline V gene, CDR1 is DFQATT and CDR2 is SNEGSKA (reference sequence). V trimming: 0 bases; J trimming: 8 bases; junction bases outside the gene matches: 11. This CDR3 is CSARDLKGQGIDEQFF. The CDR3 DNA is TGCAGTGCTAGAGATCTAAAGGGACAGGGAATTGATGAGCAGTTCTTC.

This clonotype appeared a few times. The V call is TRBV7-2, the J call TRBJ2-1, with 11 nucleotides matching TRBD2. The V segment lost 5 bases and the J segment 3 bases; nucleotides outside the gene matches: 6. Per the germline V gene, CDR1 is SGHTA and CDR2 is FQGNSA. The CDR3 has 16 amino acids. Written as DNA, the CDR3 is TGTGCCAGCAGCGTGACTAGCGGGGATATCTACAATGAGCAGTTCTTC. The encoded protein is CASSVTSGDIYNEQFF. Complete variable domain (other parts from reference TRBV7-2 and TRBJ2-1): GAGVSQSPSNKVTEKGKDVELRCDPISGHTALYWYRQSLGQGLEFLIYFQGNSAPDKSGLPSDRFSAERTGGSVSTLTIQRTQQEDSAVYLCASSVTSGDIYNEQFFGPGTRLTVL.

The gene calls are TRBV20-1 and TRBJ1-1, with a weak D call TRBD1 (5 bases). V was cut by 5 bases and J by 6 bases, with 16 bases left in between. In germline, CDR1 is DFQATT, CDR2 SNEGSKA (reference sequence). The CDR3 totals 13 residues. CDR3 DNA sequence: TGCAGTGCTCCACCTGAGGGGTACGCTGAAGCTTTCTTT. It specifies CSAPPEGYAEAFF.

This chain links TRBV10-2 with TRBJ2-3, with 7 bases that match TRBD2. This CDR3 comprises 13 residues. V lost 4 bases and J lost 6; bases outside the gene matches: 4. Germline assignment: CDR1 WSHSY and CDR2 SAAADI. The CDR3 DNA sequence: TGCGCCAGCAGTGCACTCGGGGGGGATACGCAGTATTTT. Amino acid sequence: CASSALGGDTQYF.

V usage is TRBV20-1 and J usage is TRBJ2-1, with a tentative D call TRBD2 (5 bases). From germline, CDR1 is DFQATT and CDR2 SNEGSKA (reference sequence). Trimming pared 5 bases from V and 2 bases from J, leaving 13 bases between. CDR3 size: 14 residues. CDR3 sequence (DNA): TGCAGTGCTCGCACAGCGGCCGCCTACAATGAGCAGTTCTTC. Its protein product is CSARTAAAYNEQFF.

This chain uses TRBV6-2 or TRBV6-3 with TRBJ2-7; 9 bases are a match to TRBD1. The V gene end was trimmed by 6 bases and the J gene end by 2 bases; junction bases not matched to a gene: 8. The germline CDR1 and CDR2 sequences are MNHEY and SVGEGT. The CDR3 length is 15 residues. The CDR3 nucleotides are TGTGCCAGCAGGCCACAGGGGGCCGGGGCCTACGAGCAGTACGTC. Encoded protein: CASRPQGAGAYEQYV.